These 15 T cell receptor beta chains came from one sample sequenced in a study of T-cell reconstitution after alpha-beta-depleted transplantation in children. Unique molecular identifiers were used to barcode this TCRbeta library. TCRdb itself ran the PCR reads through MiXCR, one entry per CDR3 protein. The sample consists of roughly 790,000 distinct CDR3 sequences, 16% of them appearing once. The sample here was PBMCs, mostly from graft donor cells, taken 360 days after TCRalphabeta/CD19-depleted stem cell transplant. These receptors were collected from a male patient aged 10-17 years who had a stem cell transplant for acute lymphoblastic leukemia, so the T cells may come from the graft donor.

The chain has TRBV5-1 and TRBJ2-5; maybe TRBD1 (6 bases). This CDR3 contains 15 residues. Germline CDR1 reads SGHRS; CDR2 reads YFSETQ. Trimming removed 1 base at V and 5 bases at J, with 15 bases between. The CDR3 sequence is CASSLSPGVMETQYF. DNA for the CDR3: TGCGCCAGCAGCTTGAGCCCAGGGGTCATGGAGACCCAGTACTTC.

This clonotype was detected ten times or more. This rearrangement joins TRBV2 to TRBJ2-2; D tentatively reads TRBD1 or TRBD2 (5 bases each). This CDR3 contains 16 residues. Germline CDR1 reads SNHLY; CDR2 reads FYNNEI. V gave up 4 bases and J gave up 2 bases, with 14 bases separating them. The CDR3 region is CASSVEGILNTGELFF. The CDR3 DNA is TGTGCCAGCAGTGTTGAGGGGATCCTAAACACCGGGGAGCTGTTTTTT.

This chain connects TRBV11-2 to TRBJ1-4; D possibly corresponds to TRBD1 (5 bases). V lost 1 base, J lost 11 bases, and 14 bases lay in between. This CDR3 is 14 amino acids long. From germline, CDR1 is SGHAT and CDR2 FQNNGV. The CDR3 DNA sequence: TGTGCCAGCAGCTTAGCCCGACAGAGGATTAAACTGTTTTTT. It encodes CASSLARQRIKLFF.

This clonotype has a handful of counts. The chain employs TRBV5-1 and TRBJ2-5; 11 nucleotides match TRBD2. V was pared by 4 bases and J by 4 bases, with 9 bases of the junction left unmatched. The CDR3 loop spans 16 amino acids. Germline loops: CDR1 SGHRS, CDR2 YFSETQ. The CDR3 DNA follows: TGCGCCAGCAGCGCCTTAGCGGGAGGGACCTCAGAGACCCAGTACTTC. The encoded protein is CASSALAGGTSETQYF.

The gene calls are TRBV13 and TRBJ1-2; D is unclear. V was shortened by 4 bases and J by 4 bases, with 10 bases between the two germline ends. Germline CDR1 PRHDT, CDR2 FYEKMQ (reference sequence). The CDR3 has 13 amino acids. The CDR3 bases are TGTGCCAGCAGCTCCACCCGAGTCTATGGCTACACCTTC. It codes for CASSSTRVYGYTF.

The rearrangement joins TRBV20-1 to TRBJ2-7; TRBD2 matches 8 bases. Germline V lookup: CDR1 DFQATT, CDR2 SNEGSKA (reference sequence). This CDR3 is built from 14 residues. The V and J ends lost 3 bases and 2 bases, in that order; junction bases with no gene match: 6. The CDR3 DNA is TGCAGTGCTAGCCAGCGGGAGTCGCCCTACGAGCAGTACTTC. Its protein product is CSASQRESPYEQYF.

With respect to this clonotype: Because the CDR3 is missing its conserved closing phenylalanine or tryptophan, this is likely a read error. The chain joins TRBV20-1 to TRBJ2-7; the match to TRBD2 covers 9 bases. This CDR3 has 14 residues. CDR1 is DFQATT and CDR2 is SNEGSKA in the germline V gene (reference sequence). Trimming removed 7 bases from V and 2 bases from J; junction bases left unmatched: 9. CDR3 sequence: CSEKVSSGTYEQYL. CDR3 sequence (DNA): TGCAGTGAGAAGGTGTCTAGCGGGACCTACGAGCAGTACTTG.

In this sample, this clonotype turned up a few times. This chain uses TRBV12-3 or TRBV12-4 with TRBJ2-4, with D maybe TRBD1 (6 bases). This CDR3 has 17 residues. V lost 5 bases to trimming and J lost 3 bases, with 20 bases between them. CDR3 loop: CASSPIMGAWGKNIQYF. As DNA, the CDR3 is TGTGCCAGCAGTCCTATTATGGGGGCTTGGGGCAAAAACATTCAGTACTTC.

This clonotype occurred many times. V is TRBV11-2 and J is TRBJ1-3; D call uncertain. Germline V gene lookup returns CDR1 SGHAT and CDR2 FQNNGV. Trimming left V 4 bases short and J 2 bases short, with 12 bases between. CDR3 length: 15 amino acids. CDR3 sequence reads: CASSSSGLPGNTIYF. The CDR3 DNA is TGTGCCAGCAGCTCCTCCGGATTACCTGGAAACACCATATATTTT.

This clonotype showed up many times. The chain carries TRBV7-7 and TRBJ2-7, with unresolved D. The CDR3 is 14 amino acids. In germline, CDR1 is SSHAT, CDR2 FNYEAQ (reference sequence). The V and J ends lost 5 bases and 4 bases respectively, with 15 bases between them. The CDR3 DNA reads as TGTGCCAGCAGCCCCCACCCTTTAGGGTACGAGCAGTACTTC. Its protein is CASSPHPLGYEQYF.

This clonotype has just a few counts. The rearrangement uses TRBV10-2 and TRBJ2-5; D is unresolved. Trimming took off 6 bases at V and 2 bases at J, with 13 bases between the two ends. Looked up from germline, CDR1 is WSHSY and CDR2 is SAAADI. The CDR3 extends over 14 amino acids. The CDR3 here is CASRRKFPQETQYF. The CDR3 DNA reads as TGCGCCAGCAGGAGGAAGTTCCCTCAAGAGACCCAGTACTTC.

This clonotype was seen a handful of times. The genes are TRBV29-1 and TRBJ2-3; D gene ambiguous. V dropped 4 bases and J dropped 0 bases, with 11 bases sitting between them. The V gene's germline CDR1 is SQVTM and CDR2 ANQGSEA. The CDR3 covers 14 residues. This CDR3 is CSVVLWESTDTQYF. Here the CDR3 DNA reads TGCAGCGTTGTGCTATGGGAAAGCACAGATACGCAGTATTTT.

The J gene is TRBJ1-4, the V gene TRBV5-1; 7 bases fit TRBD1. Germline V gene data show CDR1 as SGHRS and CDR2 as YFSETQ. CDR3 length: 14 residues. Trimming removed 5 bases from V and 6 bases from J; junction bases left unmatched: 7. CDR3 region: CASRRAGGDEKLFF. The CDR3 nucleotides are TGCGCCAGCAGGAGAGCAGGGGGAGATGAAAAACTGTTTTTT.

V usage is TRBV11-3 and J usage is TRBJ2-1; 13 nucleotides agree with TRBD2. The CDR3 covers 14 residues. The V gene's germline CDR1 is SGHNT and CDR2 YENEEA. J lost 8 bases, V lost 4 bases, and 2 bases had no gene match. The CDR3, as DNA: TGTGCCAGCAGCTGGACTAGCGGGAGCGATGAGCAGTTCTTC. Amino acid sequence: CASSWTSGSDEQFF.

Many counts were recorded for this clonotype. The chain uses TRBV18 and TRBJ2-1, with D hard to call. The germline V and J ends were trimmed by 9 bases and 3 bases, with 9 bases remaining between them. The length of the CDR3 is 12 residues. Germline assignment: CDR1 KGHSH and CDR2 LQKENI. Here the CDR3 DNA reads TGTGCCAGTTCCTCGATCTACAATGAGCAGTTCTTC. The encoded protein is CASSSIYNEQFF.